This T cell receptor (beta chain) was sequenced for a study of T cells in Graves' hyperthyroidism and ophthalmopathy. Germline CDR1 reads SQVTM; CDR2 reads ANQGSEA. Trimming left V 7 bases short and J 0 bases short, with 15 bases between. The CDR3 consists of 14 residues. As for this clonotype: Its target is not known.

Study-wide points: Prediction of ophthalmopathy progression came a median 6.5 months pre-onset. Within blood appeared most thyroid clonotypes that had expanded above 0.001.

Any patient presenting with uncontrolled infection, other autoimmune disease, pregnancy or lactation was left out. Regions amplified from RNA transcripts were the TCR beta CDR3 regions. Researchers ran a first-round RT-PCR on the TCR CDR3 using the HTBI primer set. Each CDR3 protein gets one entry after TCRdb re-called the multiplex PCR reads with MiXCR. The sample contains 450,000 to 700,000 distinct CDR3 sequences, more than 45% of which appear only once. The V call is TRBV29-1, the J call TRBJ1-1; TRBD1 might be the D (5 bases). This sequence originates from an adult woman with Graves' disease, either hyperthyroidism or ophthalmopathy (not recorded which). The specimen was peripheral blood or thyroid tissue (not recorded which). CDR3 DNA sequence: TGCAGCGCTACGGGGACCAGAATGAACACTGAAGCTTTCTTT. This codes for CSATGTRMNTEAFF.